The 7 T cell receptor beta chains below were found in one sample sequenced in a study of T cell changes during pregnancy in multiple sclerosis. The repertoire was sequenced with immunoSEQ multiplex PCR; TCRdb's copy has only in-frame clones and lacks some. The table shows 67,000 or so clones, with 85% to 95% occurring only once. The sequenced sample was CD8+ T cells from peripheral blood mononuclear cells, obtained in the third trimester of pregnancy. These receptors originate from a female donor in good health, enrolled as a control in a pregnancy study.

The chain uses TRBV10-3 and TRBJ2-1; 7 nucleotides align to TRBD1. The length of the CDR3 is 13 residues. CDR1 and CDR2 from the germline V gene are ENHRY and SYGVKD. Unmatched junction bases numbered 3, after V lost 6 bases and J lost 4 bases. This CDR3 reads CAIRDRLYNEQFF. The CDR3 DNA reads TGTGCCATCAGGGACAGGCTATACAATGAGCAGTTCTTC.

DNA for the CDR3: TGTGCCAGCTCACCTAGTCAGGGGAACTCCTACGAGCAGTACTTC. Encoded protein: CASSPSQGNSYEQYF. The chain carries TRBV18 and TRBJ2-7; D is possibly TRBD1 (6 bases). Germline CDR1 reads KGHSH; CDR2 reads LQKENI. V shed 3 bases and J shed 0 bases, with 12 bases lying between them. CDR3 length: 15 residues.

The chain joins TRBV7-6 to TRBJ2-1; tentative D call: TRBD1 (6 bases). This CDR3 contains 11 residues. V lost 5 bases to trimming and J lost 9 bases, with 8 bases between them. The germline V gene encodes CDR1 SGHVS and CDR2 FNYEAQ. CDR3 nucleotides: TGTGCCAGCAGCCGAGGGGGTGAGCAGTTCTTC. Its protein product is CASSRGGEQFF.

The chain has TRBV2 and TRBJ1-2; maybe TRBD1 (5 bases). Trimming cost V 3 bases and J 6 bases, with 14 bases left between them. The CDR3 is 14 amino acids. Looked up from germline, CDR1 is SNHLY and CDR2 is FYNNEI. CDR3 DNA: TGTGCCAGCAGTGACAGGGACTCGGCAAATGGCTACACCTTC. Amino acids: CASSDRDSANGYTF.

The rearrangement links TRBV5-1 to TRBJ1-5; tentative D call: TRBD1 (5 bases). V was clipped by 0 bases and J by 4 bases, with 11 bases between them. The CDR3 totals 15 residues. The germline V gene encodes CDR1 SGHRS and CDR2 YFSETQ. CDR3 in DNA: TGCGCCAGCAGCTTGGCCTCTGGGGGGAATCAGCCCCAGCATTTT. This gives the protein CASSLASGGNQPQHF.

As regards this clone: The junction shows a germline mismatch at one end, possibly a read error. This chain uses TRBV6-6 with TRBJ1-6, with 8 bases fitting TRBD1. The CDR3 contains 14 residues. CDR1 MNHNY and CDR2 SVGAGI come from the germline V gene (reference sequence). CDR3 coding DNA: TGTGCCAGCAGTTACTCGCTTCAGGGACAGGCATCCAAATGG. It encodes CASSYSLQGQASKW.

This chain connects TRBV19 to TRBJ2-7, with TRBD1 matching 7 bases. The V gene end was trimmed by 8 bases and the J gene end by 5 bases; junction bases not matched to a gene: 9. The CDR3 extends over 13 amino acids. The germline CDR1 and CDR2 sequences are LNHDA and SQIVND (reference sequence). CDR3 bases: TGTGCCAGTGGGGACAGATACCTCCACGAGCAGTACTTC. It is translated as CASGDRYLHEQYF.